This T cell receptor (beta chain) was sequenced for a study of radiation and T cells in renal cell carcinoma. Trimming pared 2 bases from V and 0 bases from J, leaving 5 bases between. This CDR3 contains 15 residues. The germline V gene encodes CDR1 MNHEY and CDR2 SVGAGI. Study-wide results and caveats: Irradiated tumors held more dominant CDR3 motifs than control tumors. Tumor samples were small regions of 0.9 to 1 g. Irradiated tumors had higher TCR clonality than control tumors.

As for this clone: Its antigen is unknown.

Treatment reported: treatment-naive control, cytoreductive nephrectomy. Controls were unirradiated tumors from treatment-naive cytoreductive nephrectomy patients. The data were produced by immunoSEQ multiplex PCR, yet TCRdb's version contains in-frame clones alone and is incomplete. The repertoire consists of 24,000 or so clones, with nearly 60% occurring once and the leading ten covering approximately 23%. This receptor was taken from a man aged 40-55 years with renal cell carcinoma. Source: tumor tissue, taken from a patient whose treatment was nephrectomy without radiotherapy. J is TRBJ1-6 and V is TRBV6-5; D gene uncertain. DNA of the CDR3: TGTGCCAGCAGTTACGGGGACTCCTATAATTCACCCCTCCACTTT. Amino acid sequence: CASSYGDSYNSPLHF.